One sample yielded the 22 T cell receptor beta chains listed below, sequenced in a study of Ad26.COV2.S vaccination and SARS-CoV-2 variants. The treatment denotes: approximately 18 received Ad26.COV2.S at low or high dose, single or two shots; 5 received placebo; per-sample allocation not given. Sampling was done on day 63 after the first vaccine or placebo injection. The data were produced by immunoSEQ multiplex PCR, yet TCRdb's version contains in-frame clones alone and is incomplete. The data hold roughly 700,000 clones, with around 90% observed a single time. Specimen: peripheral blood, collected in a trial of Ad26.COV2.S vaccine versus placebo. These receptors came from a person between 18 and 60 years old who received the Ad26.COV2.S COVID-19 vaccine or a placebo.

The chain recombines TRBV5-5 with TRBJ2-7; D gene uncertain. The V end was cut by 0 bases, the J end by 6 bases, with 13 bases between. Per germline, CDR1 SGHKS and CDR2 YYEKEE (reference sequence). The CDR3 loop spans 14 amino acids. In nucleotides, the CDR3 is TGTGCCAGCAGCTTGGTTGCGGAATTGAGCGAGCAGTACTTC. Translated: CASSLVAELSEQYF.

This clone appeared once. The V call is TRBV15, the J call TRBJ2-1; the D call may be TRBD1 or TRBD2 (5 bases each). CDR1 and CDR2 from the germline V gene are LNHNV and YYDKDF (reference sequence). Trimming removed 1 base from V and 10 bases from J, with 17 bases in between. The length of the CDR3 is 15 residues. In nucleotides, the CDR3 is TGTGCCACCAGCAGAGGCAGGGACCCCTCGGGGGAGCAGTTCTTC. This codes for CATSRGRDPSGEQFF.

The V call is TRBV7-8, the J call TRBJ2-7; TRBD2 matches 11 bases. The CDR3 is made up of 16 amino acids. Germline CDR1 reads SGHVS; CDR2 reads FQNEAQ. V was clipped by 0 bases and J by 5 bases; unmatched bases: 6. As DNA, the CDR3 is TGTGCCAGCAGCTTAGCGGGGGAGGGACTAGCGGACGAGCAGTACTTC. Translating gives CASSLAGEGLADEQYF.

The V gene is TRBV7-2, the J gene TRBJ2-7; D uncertain. V lost 1 base and J lost 3, with 7 bases in between. CDR3 length equals 13 residues. CDR1 SGHTA and CDR2 FQGNSA come from the germline V gene. The CDR3 loop reads CASSLVPHYEQYF. The DNA of the CDR3 is TGTGCCAGCAGCTTAGTCCCCCACTACGAGCAGTACTTC.

This chain uses TRBV5-6 with TRBJ2-3; 12 nucleotides agree with TRBD2. V lost 2 bases to trimming and J lost 2 bases; unmatched junction nucleotides: 12. The CDR3 covers 19 residues. Germline loops: CDR1 SGHDT, CDR2 YYEEEE. DNA for the CDR3: TGTGCCAGCAGCTTTCTAGCGGGAGGGGGAATTTCCTCCACAGATACGCAGTATTTT. It is translated as CASSFLAGGGISSTDTQYF.

V and J are TRBV2 and TRBJ1-2; D gene ambiguous. Per germline, CDR1 SNHLY and CDR2 FYNNEI. V was shortened by 2 bases and J by 4 bases, with 5 bases between the two germline ends. This CDR3 region has 12 residues. For the CDR3, the DNA is TGTGCCAGCAGTGAACGGGGCTATGGCTACACCTTC. Translation: CASSERGYGYTF. The variable domain in full, with the rest retrieved from reference TRBV2 and TRBJ1-2, is EPEVTQTPSHQVTQMGQEVILRCVPISNHLYFYWYRQILGQKVEFLVSFYNNEISEKSEIFDDQFSVERPDGSNFTLKIRSTKLEDSAMYFCASSERGYGYTFGSGTRLTVV.

This clone was detected once. The chain recombines TRBV24-1 with TRBJ2-3; a weak D match, TRBD1 (5 bases). V gave up 7 bases and J gave up 6 bases, with 16 bases separating them. Germline V gene data show CDR1 as KGHDR and CDR2 as SFDVKD. The CDR3 covers 14 residues. The CDR3 DNA is TGTGCCACCAGCCCCGACAGTGCCCGGGATACGCAGTATTTT. This encodes CATSPDSARDTQYF.

This clone occurred once. The chain couples TRBV4-1 to TRBJ1-1, with D tentatively TRBD1 (6 bases). In germline, CDR1 is MGHRA, CDR2 YSYEKL. This CDR3 spans 15 amino acids. V lost 3 bases, J lost 4 bases, and 15 bases lay in between. CDR3 DNA: TGCGCCAGCAGCCATTCTCCAGGGGTGAGCACTGAAGCTTTCTTT. It specifies CASSHSPGVSTEAFF.

The chain recombines TRBV30 with TRBJ1-1; D gene unclear. The CDR3 contains 13 residues. In germline, CDR1 is GTSNPN, CDR2 SVGIG (reference sequence). V dropped 4 bases and J dropped 1 base, with 10 bases sitting between them. CDR3 protein: CAWKGPRNTEAFF. As DNA, the CDR3 is TGTGCCTGGAAAGGACCGAGGAACACTGAAGCTTTCTTT.

The chain carries TRBV5-6 and TRBJ1-4; D gene uncertain. V lost 2 bases, J lost 3 bases, and 14 bases lay in between. The CDR3 runs to 16 residues. In germline, CDR1 is SGHDT, CDR2 YYEEEE. CDR3 nucleotide sequence: TGTGCCAGCAGCTTCTTCCGGACGGTTTCTAATGAAAAACTGTTTTTT. It yields the protein CASSFFRTVSNEKLFF.

Of note for this clone: The same CDR3 can be traced to other DNA sequences in this sample. This chain links TRBV5-1 with TRBJ2-5; 16 nucleotides align to TRBD2. Germline CDR1 is SGHRS and CDR2 is YFSETQ. The CDR3 runs to 16 residues. V shed 3 bases, J shed 5 bases, and the junction held 4 bases outside the gene matches. The CDR3 coding sequence is TGCGCCAGCAGCTCGGGACTAGCGGGGGGGCAGGAGACCCAGTACTTC. As protein: CASSSGLAGGQETQYF.

This chain uses TRBV5-1 with TRBJ1-5; D gene unclear. The CDR3 runs to 14 residues. Germline V gives CDR1 SGHRS, CDR2 YFSETQ. Trimming removed 4 bases from V and 4 bases from J, with 12 bases in between. The DNA for the CDR3 is TGCGCCAGCAGCCCGACAAGCTCAAATCAGCCCCAGCATTTT. This encodes CASSPTSSNQPQHF.

This chain links TRBV29-1 with TRBJ2-5, with 11 bases matching TRBD2. Germline lookup yields CDR1 SQVTM and CDR2 ANQGSEA. V was clipped by 6 bases and J by 4 bases; unmatched bases: 1. The CDR3 is 12 amino acids. The CDR3 DNA reads TGCAGCGTAACTAGCGGGGGAGAGACCCAGTACTTC. This sequence encodes CSVTSGGETQYF.

The chain links TRBV24-1 to TRBJ1-1, with a weak D call TRBD1 (6 bases). CDR1 KGHDR and CDR2 SFDVKD come from the germline V gene. The CDR3 is 11 residues long. Trimming stripped 8 bases from V and 6 bases from J, with 9 bases between. CDR3 sequence: CATMGGPEAFF. CDR3 coding DNA: TGTGCCACCATGGGGGGCCCTGAAGCTTTCTTT.

This clone has more than one count but fewer than ten. The chain recombines TRBV11-2 with TRBJ1-3, with D hard to call. V lost 4 bases to trimming and J lost 2 bases, with 15 bases between them. The germline V gene encodes CDR1 SGHAT and CDR2 FQNNGV. This CDR3 comprises 16 residues. The CDR3 DNA is TGTGCCAGCAGCTCCCCGGGTTTCGTAGCTGGAAACACCATATATTTT. This translates into CASSSPGFVAGNTIYF.

The chain recombines TRBV27 with TRBJ2-2; 10 nucleotides match TRBD1. This CDR3 contains 14 residues. Germline V gene lookup returns CDR1 MNHEY and CDR2 SMNVEV (reference sequence). The V and J ends lost 8 bases and 4 bases, in that order; junction bases with no gene match: 4. CDR3 residues: CASATGGSTGELFF. The CDR3 nucleotides read TGTGCCAGCGCGACAGGGGGCAGCACCGGGGAGCTGTTTTTT.

This rearrangement joins TRBV6-1 to TRBJ2-1, with 13 bases identical to TRBD2. This CDR3 comprises 16 residues. CDR1 is MNHNS, CDR2 SASEGT, per germline. V trimming: 4 bases; J trimming: 6 bases; junction bases outside the gene matches: 6. The CDR3 spells CASSGERTSGGNEQFF. The CDR3 DNA reads TGTGCCAGCAGTGGGGAGAGGACTAGCGGGGGCAATGAGCAGTTCTTC.

The rearrangement links TRBV4-1 to TRBJ1-1; TRBD1 is a possible D gene (5 bases). Germline V gene lookup returns CDR1 MGHRA and CDR2 YSYEKL. CDR3 length equals 14 residues. The V gene lost 4 bases and the J gene lost 4 bases, with 13 bases spanning the gap. The CDR3 coding sequence is TGCGCCAGCAGCCTCGCCGCAGGGCCCACTGAAGCTTTCTTT. Translating it yields CASSLAAGPTEAFF.

The rearrangement uses TRBV7-6 and TRBJ2-5; D possibly corresponds to TRBD1 (6 bases). Germline V lookup: CDR1 SGHVS, CDR2 FNYEAQ. CDR3 length: 15 residues. The V end lost 3 bases, the J end lost 5 bases, and 16 bases lay between the germline ends. CDR3 in DNA: TGTGCCAGCAGCTTGGGACAAGGGGATAGTGAGACCCAGTACTTC. Protein sequence: CASSLGQGDSETQYF.

The rearrangement links TRBV18 to TRBJ1-6; no firm D call. Germline V gene sequence: CDR1 KGHSH, CDR2 LQKENI. V was pared by 4 bases and J by 8 bases, with 12 bases between. The CDR3 is 14 amino acids. CDR3: CASSLDIVDSPLHF. The CDR3 bases are TGTGCCAGCTCACTCGACATCGTGGATTCACCCCTCCACTTT.

V usage is TRBV30 and J usage is TRBJ1-3; possible D gene TRBD1, 5 bases. V gave up 5 bases and J gave up 1 base, with 9 bases separating them. There are 13 residues in the CDR3. Looked up from germline, CDR1 is GTSNPN and CDR2 is SVGIG (reference sequence). This chain's CDR3 is CAWGWGSGNTIYF. The CDR3 DNA is TGTGCCTGGGGGTGGGGGTCTGGAAACACCATATATTTT.

V and J are TRBV7-3 and TRBJ1-1; no firm D call. Per the germline V gene, CDR1 is SGHTA and CDR2 is FQGTGA. V lost 3 bases, J lost 5 bases, and 13 bases lay in between. There are 14 residues in the CDR3. In DNA, the CDR3 is TGTGCCAGCAGCTTCGGACCCAGTGGGACTGAAGCTTTCTTT. It is translated as CASSFGPSGTEAFF.